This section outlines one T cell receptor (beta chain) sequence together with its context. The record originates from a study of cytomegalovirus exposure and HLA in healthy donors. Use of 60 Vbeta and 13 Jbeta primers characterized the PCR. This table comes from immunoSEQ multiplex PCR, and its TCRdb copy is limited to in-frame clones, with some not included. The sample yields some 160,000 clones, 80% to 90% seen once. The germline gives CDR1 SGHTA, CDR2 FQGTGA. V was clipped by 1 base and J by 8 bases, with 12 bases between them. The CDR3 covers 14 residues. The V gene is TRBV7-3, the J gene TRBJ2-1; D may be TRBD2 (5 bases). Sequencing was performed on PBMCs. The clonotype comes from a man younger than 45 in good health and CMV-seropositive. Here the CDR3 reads CASSLRRTSHEQFF. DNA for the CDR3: TGTGCCAGCAGCTTAAGACGGACTTCGCATGAGCAGTTCTTC.